This T cell receptor beta chain was recorded in a study of blood T cell repertoires in COVID-19. Method: immunoSEQ multiplex PCR; TCRdb's copy keeps in-frame clones and lacks some. The data hold 310,000 or so clones, with roughly 87% observed a single time. Input material: peripheral blood. This sequence was found in a woman in her forties or fifties who had recovered from COVID-19.

In DNA form, the CDR3 reads TGTGCCATCAGTGGGTGGGCAGCCGATGGCTACACCTTC. Its translation is CAISGWAADGYTF. The rearrangement joins TRBV10-3 to TRBJ1-2; D gene ambiguous. CDR1 is ENHRY, CDR2 SYGVKD, per germline. The CDR3 totals 13 residues. V lost 4 bases and J lost 6, with 12 bases in between.